A single sample is the source of the 17 T cell receptor beta chains below, sequenced in a study of blood T cells in healthy people across ages. Together with a sample-barcoded 5' primer, a J-beta primer mix was included in a second PCR lasting roughly 7 to 11 cycles. TCRdb re-derived calls from the 5' RACE reads in MiXCR, one entry per CDR3 protein. This table has about 800,000 distinct CDR3 sequences, over 45% appearing once. The material sequenced was blood. Receptor source: a man younger than 40 in good health.

The chain has TRBV5-1 and TRBJ2-7, with 11 bases lining up with TRBD2. The CDR3 has 17 residues. After removal of 0 bases from V and 5 bases from J, the junction contained 10 bases not matched to a gene. The V gene's germline CDR1 is SGHRS and CDR2 YFSETQ. CDR3 in amino acids: CASSLVLAGGLPNEQYF. The DNA of the CDR3 is TGCGCCAGCAGCTTGGTTCTAGCGGGAGGTCTCCCGAACGAGCAGTACTTC.

This clonotype was observed a few times. V gene TRBV6-6 combines with J gene TRBJ2-5; weak D call: TRBD1 (6 bases). The germline V and J ends were trimmed by 6 bases and 12 bases, with 26 bases remaining between them. Germline V CDR1 and CDR2: MNHNY, SVGAGI (reference sequence). The CDR3 covers 15 residues. The CDR3 nucleotides are TGTGCCAGCAGCCCTTTAAGTTCAGGGGCGTCGGCTGAGTACTTC. This sequence encodes CASSPLSSGASAEYF.

The chain recombines TRBV7-2 with TRBJ2-7; D call uncertain. CDR3 length: 13 residues. V lost 3 bases and J 3 bases, leaving 9 bases between the germline ends. CDR1 SGHTA and CDR2 FQGNSA come from the germline V gene. DNA for the CDR3: TGTGCCAGCAGCTTCGGACGGTACTACGAGCAGTACTTC. Translation gives CASSFGRYYEQYF.

The sample holds a few counts of this clonotype. This chain uses TRBV20-1 with TRBJ1-5; D unresolved. Germline CDR1 is DFQATT and CDR2 is SNEGSKA (reference sequence). The germline V and J ends were trimmed by 1 base and 0 bases, with 7 bases remaining between them. The CDR3 totals 14 residues. The CDR3 nucleotides read TGCAGTGCTAGAGGAAGCTATAGCAATCAGCCCCAGCATTTT. Translated, it gives CSARGSYSNQPQHF.

J is TRBJ2-7 and V is TRBV3-1, with TRBD2 matching over 12 bases. The germline V gene encodes CDR1 LGHDT and CDR2 YNNKEL (reference sequence). The CDR3 consists of 17 residues. V lost 1 base, J lost 7 bases, and 11 bases stayed unmatched. CDR3 residues: CASSQVASGGGYNEQYF. In nucleotides, the CDR3 is TGTGCCAGCAGCCAAGTAGCTAGCGGGGGGGGTTACAATGAGCAGTACTTC.

The rearrangement uses TRBV2 and TRBJ2-4, with D possibly called TRBD1 or TRBD2 (5 bases each). CDR1 SNHLY and CDR2 FYNNEI come from the germline V gene. CDR3 length: 16 amino acids. V was cut by 3 bases and J by 0 bases, with 12 bases left in between. CDR3 residues: CASSDEGLLAKNIQYF. The CDR3, as DNA: TGTGCCAGCAGTGATGAGGGGCTCCTAGCCAAAAACATTCAGTACTTC.

This rearrangement joins TRBV2 to TRBJ1-2; TRBD1 agrees at 7 bases. Germline values: CDR1 SNHLY, CDR2 FYNNEI. The CDR3 sequence is 14 residues long. V trimming: 7 bases; J trimming: 4 bases; junction bases outside the gene matches: 9. CDR3 protein: CASIGQGQLYGYTF. The CDR3 DNA sequence: TGTGCCAGCATCGGGCAGGGACAGCTCTATGGCTACACCTTC.

Concerning this clonotype: A read error may explain this, as a much larger clone is one base away. The CDR3 reads CASSQEASSVYEQYF. The CDR3 DNA reads TGTGCCAGCAGCCAAGAGGCGTCTTCAGTCTACGAGCAGTACTTC. This sequence joins TRBV3-1 and TRBJ2-7; unclear D gene. CDR1 is LGHDT, CDR2 YNNKEL, per germline (reference sequence). Trimming removed 0 bases at V and 3 bases at J, with 12 bases between. The CDR3 spans 15 residues.

The chain uses TRBV20-1 and TRBJ1-5, with 7 bases that match TRBD1. This CDR3 comprises 15 residues. Germline V gene sequence: CDR1 DFQATT, CDR2 SNEGSKA (reference sequence). Germline trimming cut 3 bases from V and 11 bases from J; bases unmatched to any gene: 16. The CDR3 DNA is TGCAGTGCTAGGGGACGAGGGGACAGTTTAATATCCCAGCATTTT. It codes for CSARGRGDSLISQHF.

This clonotype showed up just a few times. V and J are TRBV6-6 and TRBJ1-4, with D uncertain. V lost 5 bases, J lost 12 bases, and 16 bases lay in between. CDR1 is MNHNY, CDR2 SVGAGI, per germline (reference sequence). This CDR3 has 13 residues. This CDR3 is CASSARLDRELFF. The CDR3 DNA reads TGTGCCAGCAGTGCCCGTCTCGACCGGGAACTGTTTTTT.

In its sample, this clonotype was seen a few times. CDR3 nucleotide sequence: TGTGCCAGCAGCCACTATGGTGTTTACGAGCAGTACTTC. It specifies CASSHYGVYEQYF. The gene calls are TRBV6-1 and TRBJ2-7, with unresolved D. Deletions cut 6 bases from V and 4 bases from J, with 13 bases between. Germline lookup yields CDR1 MNHNS and CDR2 SASEGT. CDR3 size: 13 residues.

The chain joins TRBV7-9 to TRBJ2-3, with D perhaps assigned TRBD1 or TRBD2 (6 bases each). V lost 5 bases and J lost 4, with 16 bases in between. The CDR3 covers 15 residues. Germline CDR1 SEHNR, CDR2 FQNEAQ (reference sequence). The CDR3 spells CASSRRRGAPDTQYF. The CDR3 DNA reads TGTGCCAGCAGCAGAAGAAGGGGGGCCCCAGATACGCAGTATTTT.

The V call is TRBV7-2, the J call TRBJ2-5; D possibly corresponds to TRBD1 (6 bases). With 4 bases removed from V and 2 bases from J, the gap between germline ends came to 14 bases. The CDR3 has 15 amino acids. Germline V gene lookup returns CDR1 SGHTA and CDR2 FQGNSA. The CDR3: CASSSPGHPQETQYF. CDR3 sequence (DNA): TGTGCCAGCAGCTCCCCGGGACACCCACAAGAGACCCAGTACTTC. The full variable domain, completed using reference TRBV7-2 and TRBJ2-5, is GAGVSQSPSNKVTEKGKDVELRCDPISGHTALYWYRQSLGQGLEFLIYFQGNSAPDKSGLPSDRFSAERTGGSVSTLTIQRTQQEDSAVYLCASSSPGHPQETQYFGPGTRLLVL.

A few counts support this clonotype. The chain uses TRBV10-3 and TRBJ1-1, with a possible D match to TRBD1 (6 bases). The ends were cut back, 0 bases at V and 7 bases at J, with 15 bases in the middle. CDR3 length: 15 residues. From germline, CDR1 is ENHRY and CDR2 SYGVKD. CDR3 DNA: TGTGCCATCAGTGAGTCGAGTACAGGGACTAGTGAAGCTTTCTTT. It specifies CAISESSTGTSEAFF.

The chain combines TRBV20-1 with TRBJ2-6, with D maybe TRBD1 (6 bases). CDR1 and CDR2 (germline): DFQATT, SNEGSKA (reference sequence). The V end was cut by 6 bases, the J end by 2 bases, with 17 bases between. The CDR3 loop spans 16 amino acids. The CDR3 reads CSARQAADTGANVLTF. The CDR3 bases are TGCAGTGCGAGACAGGCCGCGGATACTGGGGCCAACGTCCTGACTTTC.

This clonotype has just one count. At one end, the junction sequence differs from germline, possibly due to a read error. CDR3 protein: CASSRDFSYEKYF. The CDR3 nucleotides are TGTGCCAGCAGCCGAGACTTCTCCTACGAGAAGTACTTC. This rearrangement joins TRBV12-3 or TRBV12-4 to TRBJ2-7; D gene unclear. The CDR3 length is 13 residues.

The CDR3 region is CASMGIYGYTF. The DNA of the CDR3 is TGTGCCAGCATGGGGATCTATGGCTACACCTTC. The chain employs TRBV25-1 and TRBJ1-2; D is uncertain. Germline lookup yields CDR1 MGHDK and CDR2 SYGVNS. Trimming shortened V by 7 bases and J by 4 bases, and 7 bases separated the two germline ends. The CDR3 extends over 11 amino acids.